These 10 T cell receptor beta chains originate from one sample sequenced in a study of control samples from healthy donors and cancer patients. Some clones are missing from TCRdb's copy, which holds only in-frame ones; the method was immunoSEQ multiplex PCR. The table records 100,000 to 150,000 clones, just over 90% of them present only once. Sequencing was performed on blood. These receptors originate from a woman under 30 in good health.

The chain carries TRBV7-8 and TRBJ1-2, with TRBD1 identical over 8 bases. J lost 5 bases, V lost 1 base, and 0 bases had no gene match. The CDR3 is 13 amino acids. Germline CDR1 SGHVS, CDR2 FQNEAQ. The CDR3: CASSLGQGYGYTF. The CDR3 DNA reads TGTGCCAGCAGCTTAGGACAGGGGTATGGCTACACCTTC. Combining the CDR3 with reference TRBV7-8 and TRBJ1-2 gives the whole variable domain GAGVSQSPRYKVAKRGQDVALRCDPISGHVSLFWYQQALGQGPEFLTYFQNEAQLDKSGLPSDRFFAERPEGSVSTLKIQRTQQEDSAVYLCASSLGQGYGYTFGSGTRLTVV.

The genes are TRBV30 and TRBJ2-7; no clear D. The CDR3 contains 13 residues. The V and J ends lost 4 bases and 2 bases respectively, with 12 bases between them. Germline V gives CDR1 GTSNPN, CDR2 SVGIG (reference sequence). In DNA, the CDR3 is TGTGCCTGGAACCGGGTCCTAACCTACGAGCAGTACTTC. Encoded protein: CAWNRVLTYEQYF.

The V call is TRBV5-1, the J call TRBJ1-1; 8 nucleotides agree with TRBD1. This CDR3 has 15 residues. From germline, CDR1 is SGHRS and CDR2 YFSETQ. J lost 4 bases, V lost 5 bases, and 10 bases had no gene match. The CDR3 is CASSFRTGGSTEAFF. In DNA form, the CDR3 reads TGCGCCAGCAGTTTTCGAACAGGGGGGAGCACTGAAGCTTTCTTT.

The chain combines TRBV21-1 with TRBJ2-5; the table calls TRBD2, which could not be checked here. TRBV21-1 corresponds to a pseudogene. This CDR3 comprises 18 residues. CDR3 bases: TGTGCCAGCAGCAAGTCTCTCCGGACTAGCGGCCCACAAGAGACCCAGTACTTC. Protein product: CASSKSLRTSGPQETQYF.

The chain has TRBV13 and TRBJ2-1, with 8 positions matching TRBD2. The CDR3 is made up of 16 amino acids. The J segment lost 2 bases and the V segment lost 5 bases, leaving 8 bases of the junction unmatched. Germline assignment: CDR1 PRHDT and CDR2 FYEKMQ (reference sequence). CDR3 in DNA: TGTGCCAGCAGCCCTCCAAGCGGGAGAACCTACAATGAGCAGTTCTTC. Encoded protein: CASSPPSGRTYNEQFF.

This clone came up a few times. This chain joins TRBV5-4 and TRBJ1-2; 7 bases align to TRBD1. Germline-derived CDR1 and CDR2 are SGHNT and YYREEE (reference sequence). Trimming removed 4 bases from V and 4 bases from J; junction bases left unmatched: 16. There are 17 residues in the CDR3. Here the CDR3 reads CASSKTLRQGVFYGYTF. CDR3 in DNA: TGTGCCAGCAGCAAAACCTTGAGGCAGGGGGTTTTCTATGGCTACACCTTC.

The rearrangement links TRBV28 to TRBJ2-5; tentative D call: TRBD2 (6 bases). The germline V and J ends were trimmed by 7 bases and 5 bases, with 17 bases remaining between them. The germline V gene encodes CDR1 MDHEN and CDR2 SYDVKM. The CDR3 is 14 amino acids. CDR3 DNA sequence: TGTGCCAGCACACCAAGGAGGGGAAGGGAGACCCAGTACTTC. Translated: CASTPRRGRETQYF.

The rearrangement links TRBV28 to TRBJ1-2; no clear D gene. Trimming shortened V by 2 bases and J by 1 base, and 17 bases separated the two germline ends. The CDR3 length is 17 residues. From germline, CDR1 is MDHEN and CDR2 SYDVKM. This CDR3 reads CASSLTHMVDFNYGYTF. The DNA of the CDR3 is TGTGCCAGCAGTTTAACCCATATGGTAGATTTTAACTATGGCTACACCTTC.

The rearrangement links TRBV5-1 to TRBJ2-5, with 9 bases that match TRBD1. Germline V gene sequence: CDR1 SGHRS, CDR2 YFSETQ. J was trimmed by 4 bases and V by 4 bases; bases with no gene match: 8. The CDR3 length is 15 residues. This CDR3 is CASSQGTGSGETQYF. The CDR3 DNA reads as TGCGCCAGCAGCCAAGGGACAGGGTCTGGAGAGACCCAGTACTTC.

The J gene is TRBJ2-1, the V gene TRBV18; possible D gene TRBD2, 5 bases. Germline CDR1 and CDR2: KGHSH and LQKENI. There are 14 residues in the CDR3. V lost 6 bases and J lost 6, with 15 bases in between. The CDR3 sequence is CASSNQRGSNEQFF. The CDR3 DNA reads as TGTGCCAGCTCCAACCAACGAGGGAGCAATGAGCAGTTCTTC.